This TCR beta chain was sequenced in a study of blood T cells in healthy people across ages. The V gene lost 0 bases and the J gene lost 5 bases, with 14 bases spanning the gap. Per the germline V gene, CDR1 is SGHRS and CDR2 is YFSETQ. The CDR3 spans 15 residues. Sample-barcoded 5' priming and a J-beta primer mix drove a second PCR of roughly 6 to 12 cycles. TCRdb itself ran the 5' RACE reads through MiXCR, one entry per CDR3 protein. The sample comprises more than 800,000 distinct CDR3 sequences, around 28% of which are singletons, and approximately 15% rests with the top ten. The receptor comes from a woman older than 75 in good health. The sequencing sample was made of blood. V usage is TRBV5-1 and J usage is TRBJ2-5; D ambiguous. The CDR3 sequence: CASSLARRLGETQYF. CDR3 DNA sequence: TGCGCCAGCAGCTTGGCACGGAGATTGGGGGAGACCCAGTACTTC.